What follows are 28 T cell receptor beta chains derived from one specimen sequenced in a study of early T cells in non-severe SARS-CoV-2 infection. Using its own MiXCR run on the 5' RACE reads, TCRdb lists one record per CDR3 protein. The sample contains 65,000 to 80,000 distinct CDR3 sequences, 10% to 15% of which appear only once. Sequenced input: whole blood. The origin of the receptors is an adult who was a healthcare worker with PCR-confirmed SARS-CoV-2 infection or an uninfected control (not recorded which).

This clonotype was counted ten times or more. V is TRBV20-1 and J is TRBJ1-4; a possible D gene is TRBD1 (6 bases). CDR1 is DFQATT and CDR2 is SNEGSKA in the germline V gene (reference sequence). This CDR3 is built from 12 residues. V dropped 4 bases and J dropped 8 bases, with 11 bases sitting between them. The CDR3 sequence is CSAKAGVEKLFF. CDR3 in DNA: TGCAGTGCTAAGGCAGGGGTGGAAAAACTGTTTTTT.

This chain uses TRBV6-5 with TRBJ1-2; D unresolved. In germline, CDR1 is MNHEY, CDR2 SVGAGI. The ends were cut back, 4 bases at V and 4 bases at J, with 4 bases in the middle. The CDR3 contains 11 residues. In DNA, the CDR3 is TGTGCCAGCAGTTCTAGCTATGGCTACACCTTC. It yields the protein CASSSSYGYTF.

The chain is built from TRBV5-4 and TRBJ2-3; 13 bases map to TRBD2. CDR1 and CDR2 (germline): SGHNT, YYREEE (reference sequence). The CDR3 sequence is 16 residues long. V trimming: 3 bases; J trimming: 2 bases; junction bases outside the gene matches: 3. The chain's CDR3 is CASSWGLAGFTDTQYF. The CDR3 DNA is TGTGCCAGCAGCTGGGGACTAGCGGGATTCACAGATACGCAGTATTTT.

Many counts were recorded for this clonotype. V usage is TRBV10-3 and J usage is TRBJ2-7; 11 bases line up with TRBD2. Germline V gene data show CDR1 as ENHRY and CDR2 as SYGVKD. Trimming took 7 bases from V and 5 from J; bases not matched to a gene: 4. The CDR3 has 13 residues. This CDR3 is CAITSGRPDEQYF. The DNA of the CDR3 is TGTGCCATCACTAGCGGGAGGCCCGACGAGCAGTACTTC.

A remark on this clonotype: Since a much larger clone is just one base distant, this may be a read error. The conserved closing phenylalanine or tryptophan is absent in this CDR3, likely reflecting a read error. This chain uses TRBV29-1 with TRBJ1-1, with 8 bases lining up with TRBD1. The CDR3 sequence is 12 residues long. Germline V gene sequence: CDR1 SQVTM, CDR2 ANQGSEA. Trimming removed 6 bases from V and 4 bases from J; junction bases left unmatched: 4. The CDR3 is CSVGQGLTEAFS. DNA of the CDR3: TGCAGCGTCGGACAGGGCCTCACTGAAGCTTTCTCT.

This clonotype was detected ten times or more. The chain is built from TRBV7-2 and TRBJ1-1; D remains unclear. This CDR3 is built from 13 residues. V dropped 5 bases and J dropped 6 bases, with 13 bases sitting between them. CDR1 SGHTA and CDR2 FQGNSA come from the germline V gene. The DNA for the CDR3 is TGTGCCAGCAGCCCCCGAGGTCGGGCTGAAGCTTTCTTT. This gives the protein CASSPRGRAEAFF.

This clonotype was recorded many times. The chain carries TRBV4-1 and TRBJ1-2, with D unresolved. The V gene's germline CDR1 is MGHRA and CDR2 YSYEKL. Trimming took off 3 bases at V and 4 bases at J, with 6 bases between the two ends. The CDR3 totals 12 residues. The CDR3 DNA is TGCGCCAGCAGCCACCCCAGCTATGGCTACACCTTC. This codes for CASSHPSYGYTF.

This clonotype was counted many times. The V and J genes are TRBV6-5 and TRBJ2-7; 7 bases are shared with TRBD1. With V trimmed by 6 bases and J by 4 bases, 9 bases remained unmatched. Germline V CDR1 and CDR2: MNHEY, SVGAGI. The CDR3 is 14 residues long. The CDR3 DNA reads as TGTGCCAGCAGCCTCGGGACAGAATATTACGAGCAGTACTTC. It translates to CASSLGTEYYEQYF.

In DNA form, the CDR3 reads TGTGCCTGGGGGGCGGACTTTTCCCCCAGGGAGCAGTACTTC. This gives the protein CAWGADFSPREQYF. V and J are TRBV30 and TRBJ2-7; D tentatively fits TRBD1 or TRBD2 (5 bases each). In germline, CDR1 is GTSNPN, CDR2 SVGIG (reference sequence). The CDR3 runs to 14 residues. The ends were cut back, 5 bases at V and 7 bases at J, with 21 bases in the middle.

This clonotype was counted ten times or more. This chain connects TRBV30 to TRBJ2-7; 8 bases line up with TRBD1. The trim removed 4 bases at V and 0 bases at J, leaving 5 bases unmatched. CDR3 length: 14 amino acids. Germline assignment: CDR1 GTSNPN and CDR2 SVGIG (reference sequence). Here the CDR3 DNA reads TGTGCCTGGAATCCGGGACAGGACTCCTACGAGCAGTACTTC. Translated: CAWNPGQDSYEQYF.

V and J are TRBV20-1 and TRBJ1-1; D is ambiguous. CDR1 and CDR2 (germline): DFQATT, SNEGSKA (reference sequence). The V gene lost 7 bases and the J gene lost 5 bases, with 11 bases spanning the gap. CDR3 length equals 11 residues. DNA of the CDR3: TGCAGTGTCCCCGGGGAAACTGAAGCTTTCTTT. As protein: CSVPGETEAFF.

This clonotype was found a few times. V is TRBV12-3 or TRBV12-4 and J is TRBJ2-2; 10 positions match TRBD2. V trimming: 6 bases; J trimming: 6 bases; junction bases outside the gene matches: 13. This CDR3 is 17 amino acids long. DNA of the CDR3: TGTGCCAGCAGCCCCTGGGGGGTAGCGGGAGGACCCGGGGAGCTGTTTTTT. This sequence encodes CASSPWGVAGGPGELFF.

At least ten counts were recorded for this clonotype. The chain joins TRBV30 to TRBJ1-1, with D tentatively TRBD1 (5 bases). Germline V gene data show CDR1 as GTSNPN and CDR2 as SVGIG (reference sequence). The CDR3 totals 13 residues. V was cut by 5 bases and J by 4 bases, with 14 bases left in between. In DNA, the CDR3 is TGTGCCTGGGTTCAGACAGCCCTCACTGAAGCTTTCTTT. Encoded protein: CAWVQTALTEAFF.

V is TRBV6-2 or TRBV6-3 and J is TRBJ2-3; the match to TRBD2 covers 7 bases. The germline V gene encodes CDR1 MNHEY and CDR2 SVGEGT. The CDR3 has 17 residues. V lost 2 bases, J lost 2 bases, and 10 bases stayed unmatched. CDR3 DNA: TGTGCCAGCAGTTACCCTCTGGGAGGGAGGGACACAGATACGCAGTATTTT. Its translation is CASSYPLGGRDTDTQYF.

There are many counts of this clonotype. The junction shows a germline mismatch at one end, possibly a read error. The rearrangement joins TRBV20-1 to TRBJ2-1; maybe TRBD2 (5 bases). Germline V lookup: CDR1 DFQATT, CDR2 SNEGSKA (reference sequence). CDR3 length: 12 residues. CDR3 sequence: CSAPSHGVAQSF. CDR3 DNA: TGCAGTGCCCCTTCCCACGGGGTAGCGCAATCCTTC.

This clonotype was seen more than once but under ten times. This chain links TRBV2 with TRBJ2-2; possibly TRBD1 or TRBD2 for D (5 bases each). Germline CDR1 reads SNHLY; CDR2 reads FYNNEI. The CDR3 has 17 amino acids. Trimming stripped 7 bases from V and 3 bases from J, with 21 bases between. In nucleotides, the CDR3 is TGTGCCAGCACTCAAATAGGGACCGTGGGCGACACCGGGGAGCTGTTTTTT. Translating it yields CASTQIGTVGDTGELFF.

The chain is built from TRBV7-8 and TRBJ2-1; D tentatively fits TRBD1 or TRBD2 (5 bases each). The CDR3 spans 15 residues. Between the trimmed V and J ends, which lost 0 bases and 6 bases, there was a span of 12 bases. In germline, CDR1 is SGHVS, CDR2 FQNEAQ. This chain's CDR3 is CASSLARDLRNEQFF. CDR3 nucleotide sequence: TGTGCCAGCAGCTTAGCGAGGGACCTCCGCAATGAGCAGTTCTTC.

This clonotype was detected only a few times. The chain couples TRBV7-6 to TRBJ2-2; no reliable D call. Trimming shortened V by 3 bases and J by 4 bases, and 12 bases separated the two germline ends. CDR3 size: 15 residues. The germline V gene has CDR1 SGHVS and CDR2 FNYEAQ. The CDR3 sequence is CASSLAVITTGELFF. The CDR3 DNA reads TGTGCCAGCAGCTTGGCAGTAATAACCACCGGGGAGCTGTTTTTT.

This clonotype was recorded at least ten times. This sequence joins TRBV12-3 or TRBV12-4 and TRBJ1-2; tentatively, D is TRBD1 (6 bases). Trimming took off 7 bases at V and 4 bases at J, with 13 bases between the two ends. The CDR3 length is 13 residues. The CDR3: CASTLRQAYGYTF. Here the CDR3 DNA reads TGTGCCAGCACCCTAAGACAGGCCTATGGCTACACCTTC.

This clonotype was counted ten times or more. The chain uses TRBV7-8 and TRBJ1-3; D is unclear. CDR3 length equals 15 residues. Trimming pared 3 bases from V and 0 bases from J, leaving 9 bases between. Germline CDR1 and CDR2: SGHVS and FQNEAQ. The CDR3 region is CASSFLRNSGNTIYF. CDR3 nucleotide sequence: TGTGCCAGCAGCTTTTTGCGGAACTCTGGAAACACCATATATTTT. The whole variable domain, remainder taken from reference TRBV7-8 and TRBJ1-3, is GAGVSQSPRYKVAKRGQDVALRCDPISGHVSLFWYQQALGQGPEFLTYFQNEAQLDKSGLPSDRFFAERPEGSVSTLKIQRTQQEDSAVYLCASSFLRNSGNTIYFGEGSWLTVV.

This clonotype came up a few times. The rearrangement joins TRBV5-5 to TRBJ2-7; D gene unclear. The germline CDR1 and CDR2 sequences are SGHKS and YYEKEE (reference sequence). This CDR3 region has 14 residues. V lost 4 bases and J 6 bases, leaving 17 bases between the germline ends. CDR3 loop: CASSLPGYRGEQYF. CDR3 DNA sequence: TGTGCCAGCAGCCTTCCAGGTTACCGAGGCGAGCAGTACTTC. The full variable domain, with the rest looked up from reference TRBV5-5 and TRBJ2-7, is DAGVTQSPTHLIKTRGQQVTLRCSPISGHKSVSWYQQVLGQGPQFIFQYYEKEERGRGNFPDRFSARQFPNYSSELNVNALLLGDSALYLCASSLPGYRGEQYFGPGTRLTVT.

In this sample, this clonotype turned up a few times. V gene TRBV28 combines with J gene TRBJ2-4; a weak D match, TRBD1 (5 bases). The CDR3 sequence is 17 residues long. CDR1 and CDR2 (germline): MDHEN, SYDVKM. With 4 bases removed from V and 1 base from J, the gap between germline ends came to 17 bases. Written as DNA, the CDR3 is TGTGCCAGCAGTTACCCCAGGGCGGAGTGGGCCAAAAACATTCAGTACTTC. It codes for CASSYPRAEWAKNIQYF.

This clonotype was observed many times. The chain combines TRBV5-4 with TRBJ2-2, with unresolved D. V was cut by 2 bases and J by 6 bases, with 11 bases left in between. The CDR3 has 14 residues. The germline V gene encodes CDR1 SGHNT and CDR2 YYREEE (reference sequence). The DNA of the CDR3 is TGTGCCAGCAGCTTAGACCCCCTCCCCGGGGAGCTGTTTTTT. Translation gives CASSLDPLPGELFF. Variable domain in full (rest from reference TRBV5-4 and TRBJ2-2): ETGVTQSPTHLIKTRGQQVTLRCSSQSGHNTVSWYQQALGQGPQFIFQYYREEENGRGNFPPRFSGLQFPNYSSELNVNALELDDSALYLCASSLDPLPGELFFGEGSRLTVL.

There are many counts of this clonotype. J is TRBJ1-6 and V is TRBV23-1; TRBD1 matches at 7 bases. TRBV23-1 belongs to the ORF category, with a function that is uncertain. The CDR3 spans 17 residues. The ends lost 0 bases at V and 2 bases at J; junction bases unmatched: 4. CDR3 sequence: CASSQSTGTAYNSPLHF. In nucleotides, the CDR3 is TGCGCCAGCAGTCAATCGACGGGGACAGCCTATAATTCACCCCTCCACTTT.

This clonotype was counted a few times. V and J are TRBV5-5 and TRBJ1-6; D is uncertain. In germline, CDR1 is SGHKS, CDR2 YYEKEE (reference sequence). The CDR3 length is 14 residues. The V gene lost 0 bases and the J gene lost 7 bases, with 8 bases spanning the gap. CDR3 sequence: CASSLGQLNSPLHF. Here the CDR3 DNA reads TGTGCCAGCAGCTTGGGGCAGTTAAATTCACCCCTCCACTTT.

This clonotype was picked up many times. This chain uses TRBV12-3 or TRBV12-4 with TRBJ2-3, with a tentative D call TRBD2 (6 bases). V gave up 4 bases and J gave up 1 base, with 9 bases separating them. CDR3 size: 14 residues. CDR3 residues: CASSWASGTDTQYF. CDR3 nucleotide sequence: TGTGCCAGCAGTTGGGCTAGCGGCACAGATACGCAGTATTTT.

At least ten counts were recorded for this clonotype. The J gene is TRBJ2-5, the V gene TRBV7-6, with 9 bases identical to TRBD1. The CDR3 contains 16 residues. Germline V CDR1 and CDR2: SGHVS, FNYEAQ. Losses at the gene ends were 2 bases for V and 4 bases for J; bases not matched to a gene: 8. DNA for the CDR3: TGTGCCAGCAGCTTACTGGGACAGGGAATCCGAGAGACCCAGTACTTC. As protein: CASSLLGQGIRETQYF.

This clonotype was observed many times. The V and J genes are TRBV5-1 and TRBJ1-2; the D is unclear. Germline V lookup: CDR1 SGHRS, CDR2 YFSETQ. This CDR3 contains 13 residues. Trimming left V 0 bases short and J 8 bases short, with 11 bases between. In DNA form, the CDR3 reads TGCGCCAGCAGCTTGGCCACCCACGGGGGCTACACCTTC. Its translation is CASSLATHGGYTF.